Below, 16 T cell receptor beta chains from the same sample are listed, as sequenced in a study of blood T cell repertoires in COVID-19. Using immunoSEQ multiplex PCR, the repertoire was profiled, and TCRdb retains in-frame clones only, with some absent. The sample yields about 330,000 clones, about 87% seen once. Sequencing was performed on PBMCs or T cells enriched from blood (not recorded which). All receptors come from a man aged 25 to 40 who had recovered from COVID-19.

The rearrangement joins TRBV18 to TRBJ2-1, with 10 bases aligning to TRBD1. The CDR3 has 14 residues. V was clipped by 3 bases and J by 5 bases; unmatched bases: 1. The germline CDR1 and CDR2 sequences are KGHSH and LQKENI. CDR3 nucleotide sequence: TGTGCCAGCTCACCGGGGACAGGGGACAATGAGCAGTTCTTC. Translated: CASSPGTGDNEQFF.

V gene TRBV5-1 combines with J gene TRBJ2-1; D is perhaps TRBD2 (5 bases). V was shortened by 5 bases and J by 4 bases, with 16 bases between the two germline ends. There are 15 residues in the CDR3. Germline CDR1 and CDR2: SGHRS and YFSETQ. The DNA of the CDR3 is TGCGCCAGCAGTTATATCGGACTGGAGTACAATGAGCAGTTCTTC. It yields the protein CASSYIGLEYNEQFF.

This clone was counted a few times. One end of the junction fails to match germline, which may point to a read error. This chain joins TRBV5-1 and TRBJ1-3; D is unclear. Germline V CDR1 and CDR2: SGHRS, YFSETQ. The CDR3 is made up of 12 amino acids. The CDR3 sequence is CASSFGGDTIYF. CDR3 coding DNA: TGCGCCAGCAGCTTTGGTGGAGACACCATATATTTT.

As for this clone: This same CDR3 is encoded by further DNA sequences in the sample. The chain uses TRBV5-1 and TRBJ2-5, with D perhaps TRBD1 (5 bases). The CDR3 length is 14 residues. The germline gives CDR1 SGHRS, CDR2 YFSETQ. Trimming cost V 2 bases and J 3 bases, with 11 bases left between them. DNA of the CDR3: TGCGCCAGCAGCTTCGGGCAGGGCGAAGAGACCCAGTACTTC. It is translated as CASSFGQGEETQYF.

V and J are TRBV18 and TRBJ2-7; TRBD1 aligns across 11 bases. V shed 0 bases and J 3 bases; nucleotides not matched to a gene: 4. CDR3 length: 16 amino acids. Germline assignment: CDR1 KGHSH and CDR2 LQKENI. CDR3 bases: TGTGCCAGCTCACCACCCTATGGGACAGGGGGCTACGAGCAGTACTTC. Translated: CASSPPYGTGGYEQYF.

This chain links TRBV10-3 with TRBJ2-3; 10 bases align to TRBD2. CDR1 is ENHRY and CDR2 is SYGVKD in the germline V gene. The CDR3 extends over 16 amino acids. V lost 7 bases, J lost 0 bases, and 7 bases stayed unmatched. CDR3 DNA sequence: TGTGCCATCAACCCTGCTAGCGGGGGCAGCACAGATACGCAGTATTTT. It specifies CAINPASGGSTDTQYF.

CDR3 nucleotides: TGTGCCAGTAGAGGACAGGGGCAAGGCTACACCTTC. Translating gives CASRGQGQGYTF. The V gene is TRBV2, the J gene TRBJ1-2, with 9 bases that match TRBD1. This CDR3 is built from 12 residues. With V trimmed by 9 bases and J by 8 bases, 7 bases remained unmatched. Germline V gene lookup returns CDR1 SNHLY and CDR2 FYNNEI.

The rearrangement joins TRBV7-2 to TRBJ2-7; 9 bases agree with TRBD2. The length of the CDR3 is 15 residues. Germline CDR1 is SGHTA and CDR2 is FQGNSA. Losses at the gene ends were 2 bases for V and 0 bases for J; bases not matched to a gene: 2. CDR3 region: CASSLSGGSSYEQYF. CDR3 DNA: TGTGCCAGCAGCTTAAGCGGGGGGAGCTCCTACGAGCAGTACTTC.

This chain connects TRBV30 to TRBJ1-5; the D is unclear. In germline, CDR1 is GTSNPN, CDR2 SVGIG (reference sequence). Trimming took 1 base from V and 4 from J, leaving 11 bases between them. The CDR3 runs 14 residues. The DNA for the CDR3 is TGTGCCTGGAGTGGACTGAGCGGGAATCAGCCCCAGCATTTT. As protein: CAWSGLSGNQPQHF.

This sequence joins TRBV27 and TRBJ1-6; D is undetermined. The V gene's germline CDR1 is MNHEY and CDR2 SMNVEV (reference sequence). The V gene lost 3 bases and the J gene lost 3 bases, with 6 bases spanning the gap. The CDR3 is 14 amino acids. CDR3 region: CASSLEHYNSPLHF. CDR3 bases: TGTGCCAGCAGTTTGGAGCACTATAATTCACCCCTCCACTTT.

V usage is TRBV7-8 and J usage is TRBJ1-2, with TRBD1 matching over 10 bases. Germline CDR1 reads SGHVS; CDR2 reads FQNEAQ. CDR3 length: 14 residues. V shed 3 bases, J shed 5 bases, and the junction held 3 bases outside the gene matches. The DNA of the CDR3 is TGTGCCAGCAGCTTCACGGGACAGGGGTATGGCTACACCTTC. Its translation is CASSFTGQGYGYTF.

In DNA form, the CDR3 reads TGTGCCAGCGACAAGACAGGGAGCGCCGGGGAGCTGTTTTTT. This sequence encodes CASDKTGSAGELFF. The chain combines TRBV6-5 with TRBJ2-2; 7 bases fit TRBD1. Germline CDR1 and CDR2: MNHEY and SVGAGI. The ends lost 8 bases at V and 6 bases at J; junction bases unmatched: 9. CDR3 size: 14 residues.

J is TRBJ1-1 and V is TRBV14, with a possible D match to TRBD1 (5 bases). The CDR3 totals 15 residues. Germline lookup yields CDR1 SGHDN and CDR2 FVKESK. V was clipped by 4 bases and J by 6 bases, with 18 bases between them. CDR3 nucleotides: TGTGCCAGCAGCCTTTCACAGGTTGAGTACGCTGAAGCTTTCTTT. Translation gives CASSLSQVEYAEAFF. Full variable domain (missing parts from reference TRBV14 and TRBJ1-1): EAGVTQFPSHSVIEKGQTVTLRCDPISGHDNLYWYRRVMGKEIKFLLHFVKESKQDESGMPNNRFLAERTGGTYSTLKVQPAELEDSGVYFCASSLSQVEYAEAFFGQGTRLTVV.

The chain is built from TRBV4-1 and TRBJ2-7; D ambiguous. The V end was cut by 0 bases, the J end by 8 bases, with 11 bases between. Germline CDR1 reads MGHRA; CDR2 reads YSYEKL. The CDR3 has 13 amino acids. CDR3 region: CASSQDLPSKQYF. The CDR3 DNA is TGCGCCAGCAGCCAAGATCTCCCCTCTAAGCAGTACTTC.

The chain links TRBV18 to TRBJ1-5; the match to TRBD1 covers 10 bases. Germline lookup yields CDR1 KGHSH and CDR2 LQKENI. V shed 6 bases, J shed 4 bases, and the junction held 9 bases outside the gene matches. The CDR3 spans 16 residues. The CDR3 here is CASSEAGQGWNQPQHF. CDR3 nucleotides: TGTGCCAGCTCCGAAGCGGGACAGGGGTGGAATCAGCCCCAGCATTTT.

The chain couples TRBV27 to TRBJ2-3; 10 nucleotides line up with TRBD2. The junction had 9 bases not matched to a gene; V was cut back by 6 bases and J by 6 bases. This CDR3 has 15 amino acids. CDR1 is MNHEY and CDR2 is SMNVEV in the germline V gene (reference sequence). The CDR3 nucleotides are TGTGCCAGCAGCCCAGGGGCTAGCGGGGGTGATACGCAGTATTTT. Protein sequence: CASSPGASGGDTQYF.